This note documents a single T cell receptor beta chain sequence. The CDR3 contains 16 residues. The ends were cut back, 5 bases at V and 5 bases at J, with 21 bases in the middle. Germline CDR1 reads LNHNV; CDR2 reads YYDKDF (reference sequence). This record belongs to a study of siplizumab effects on memory and regulatory T cells. This table comes from immunoSEQ multiplex PCR, and its TCRdb copy is limited to in-frame clones, with some not included. The table shows some 100,000 clones, with 75% to 95% occurring only once. V usage is TRBV15 and J usage is TRBJ1-2, with D perhaps matching TRBD1 (5 bases). This receptor was obtained from a human donor in good health. Some clones in this sample may be carry-over from other donors' samples. Sequenced material: CD4+ T cells sorted from blood. The CDR3 DNA is TGTGCCACCAGCCCCGAGGAGGGGCGGATAGGGTATGGCTACACCTTC. Protein product: CATSPEEGRIGYGYTF.